This passage covers 19 T cell receptor beta chains from one sample sequenced in a study of CD8 T cells in ankylosing spondylitis. TCRdb used MiXCR to reprocess the 5' RACE reads, holding one entry per CDR3 protein. The sample consists of approximately 190,000 distinct CDR3 sequences, around 13% of them appearing once. The sample taken for sequencing was blood, either unsorted or a sorted T cell fraction (not recorded which). All receptors derive from a female donor with ankylosing spondylitis or in good health (not recorded which).

Points on this clonotype: It may be a read error: a sequence one base away is much more abundant. This sequence joins TRBV7-6 and TRBJ2-2; D possibly corresponds to TRBD2 (6 bases). The CDR3 is 16 residues long. Germline V lookup: CDR1 SGHVS, CDR2 FNYEAQ. CDR3 nucleotides: TGTGCCAGCAGCCTACTAGCTCGGTTGCACACCAGGGAGCTGTTTTTT. Protein product: CASSLLARLHTRELFF.

This clonotype occurred many times. This chain connects TRBV4-2 to TRBJ1-4, with 7 bases lining up with TRBD1. The CDR3 runs 15 residues. The ends lost 3 bases at V and 2 bases at J; junction bases unmatched: 3. Germline CDR1 is LGHNA and CDR2 is YNFKEQ. The CDR3, as DNA: TGTGCCAGCAGCCATCCCAGGGGGACTAATGAAAAACTGTTTTTT. This gives the protein CASSHPRGTNEKLFF.

At least ten counts were recorded for this clonotype. V is TRBV20-1 and J is TRBJ1-1; D is perhaps TRBD1 (6 bases). Trimming removed 3 bases at V and 0 bases at J, with 11 bases between. CDR1 and CDR2 (germline): DFQATT, SNEGSKA (reference sequence). The CDR3 has 14 amino acids. The CDR3 DNA is TGCAGTGCTAGGGTCAGGGGAGTGAACACTGAAGCTTTCTTT. Translating gives CSARVRGVNTEAFF.

The rearrangement joins TRBV29-1 to TRBJ2-7; D is possibly TRBD1 (6 bases). Trimming removed 6 bases from V and 1 base from J, with 13 bases in between. The germline V gene encodes CDR1 SQVTM and CDR2 ANQGSEA. The CDR3 length is 13 residues. The CDR3 region is CSVATDRSYEQYF. The CDR3 nucleotides are TGCAGCGTAGCGACCGACAGGTCCTACGAGCAGTACTTC.

This clonotype was recorded many times. V usage is TRBV7-9 and J usage is TRBJ1-1; D not resolved. The CDR3 consists of 13 residues. Trimming took 2 bases from V and 7 from J, leaving 11 bases between them. Germline V gene data show CDR1 as SEHNR and CDR2 as FQNEAQ (reference sequence). The chain's CDR3 is CASSLNSGVEAFF. DNA for the CDR3: TGTGCCAGCAGCTTAAACTCAGGAGTTGAAGCTTTCTTT.

This clonotype was recorded a few times. The J gene is TRBJ2-2, the V gene TRBV7-2; a possible D gene is TRBD2 (5 bases). V was clipped by 5 bases and J by 7 bases, with 14 bases between them. Germline V gene data show CDR1 as SGHTA and CDR2 as FQGNSA. CDR3 length: 14 amino acids. Here the CDR3 reads CASSPSRRNGELFF. The CDR3 DNA sequence: TGTGCCAGCAGCCCCAGTAGGAGGAACGGGGAGCTGTTTTTT.

This clonotype was recorded at least ten times. The V gene is TRBV27, the J gene TRBJ2-2; 8 nucleotides agree with TRBD2. Looked up from germline, CDR1 is MNHEY and CDR2 is SMNVEV (reference sequence). This CDR3 has 16 residues. The ends lost 5 bases at V and 5 bases at J; junction bases unmatched: 10. CDR3 bases: TGTGCCAGCAGTCCCCCGAGCGGGAGAGGGACCGGGGAGCTGTTTTTT. It yields the protein CASSPPSGRGTGELFF.

This clonotype was observed at least ten times. The chain has TRBV25-1 and TRBJ2-7, with 10 bases matching TRBD2. Germline-derived CDR1 and CDR2 are MGHDK and SYGVNS. CDR3 length: 14 amino acids. V trimming: 4 bases; J trimming: 7 bases; junction bases outside the gene matches: 7. Here the CDR3 DNA reads TGTGCCAGCAGTGCGACTAGCGGGTATGAGGAGCAGTACTTC. Translating it yields CASSATSGYEEQYF.

This clonotype was recorded many times. The CDR3: CASSLAGGPNTEAFF. The CDR3 DNA is TGTGCCAGCAGCTTAGCAGGGGGCCCGAACACTGAAGCTTTCTTT. The chain is built from TRBV7-9 and TRBJ1-1, with 7 bases aligning to TRBD1. Germline CDR1 is SEHNR and CDR2 is FQNEAQ (reference sequence). V shed 0 bases and J 1 base; nucleotides not matched to a gene: 2. This CDR3 is built from 15 residues.

This clonotype was detected ten times or more. The CDR3 spells CASSIGLAGSYNEQFF. The CDR3 DNA reads as TGCGCCAGCAGCATTGGACTAGCGGGGTCCTACAATGAGCAGTTCTTC. The V and J genes are TRBV5-1 and TRBJ2-1, with TRBD2 matching 12 bases. This CDR3 is built from 16 residues. Germline values: CDR1 SGHRS, CDR2 YFSETQ. V lost 4 bases and J lost 1; bases outside the gene matches: 3.

Only a few counts were recorded for this clonotype. The J gene is TRBJ1-1, the V gene TRBV13; TRBD1 matches at 7 bases. CDR1 PRHDT and CDR2 FYEKMQ come from the germline V gene (reference sequence). The V and J ends lost 5 bases and 1 base, in that order; junction bases with no gene match: 10. The CDR3 contains 16 residues. CDR3 in amino acids: CASSQTPGTANTEAFF. The CDR3 DNA sequence: TGTGCCAGCAGCCAAACCCCCGGGACAGCGAACACTGAAGCTTTCTTT. Full variable domain (remainder filled in from reference TRBV13 and TRBJ1-1): AAGVIQSPRHLIKEKRETATLKCYPIPRHDTVYWYQQGPGQDPQFLISFYEKMQSDKGSIPDRFSAQQFSDYHSELNMSSLELGDSALYFCASSQTPGTANTEAFFGQGTRLTVV.

This sequence joins TRBV1 and TRBJ2-1; the table's D gene call, TRBD2, was not cross checked with the DNA. TRBV1 is a pseudogene. The CDR3 consists of 18 residues. DNA of the CDR3: TGCACCAGCAGCCAAGGTGATCGGGGAAACTTTTGGGGAGGTGAGCAGTTCTTC. It translates to CTSSQGDRGNFWGGEQFF.

Concerning this clonotype itself: This is likely an artifact of a read error, given a far larger clone one base away. This chain connects TRBV28 to TRBJ1-1, with D unresolved. V gave up 1 base and J gave up 4 bases, with 4 bases separating them. The CDR3 has 12 residues. Per the germline V gene, CDR1 is MDHEN and CDR2 is SYDVKM. CDR3 sequence: CASSLSSTEAFF. The DNA of the CDR3 is TGTGCCAGCAGTTTATCCAGCACTGAAGCTTTCTTT.

This sequence joins TRBV4-3 and TRBJ2-3; TRBD2 aligns across 8 bases. Germline CDR1 is LGHNA and CDR2 is YSLEER. The CDR3 is made up of 17 amino acids. V dropped 1 base and J dropped 5; count of bases not matched to a gene: 11. The CDR3 loop reads CASSQGPGSGKLDTQYF. The CDR3 DNA reads TGCGCCAGCAGCCAAGGTCCTGGTAGCGGGAAGTTAGATACGCAGTATTTT.

There are many counts of this clonotype. The genes are TRBV12-3 or TRBV12-4 and TRBJ1-2, with a possible D match to TRBD1 (6 bases). Deletions cut 3 bases from V and 4 bases from J, with 9 bases between. The length of the CDR3 is 13 residues. The CDR3 reads CASSLGARYGYTF. CDR3 bases: TGTGCCAGCAGTTTGGGGGCCCGCTATGGCTACACCTTC.

The chain is built from TRBV7-2 and TRBJ2-1, with 8 bases that match TRBD1. The germline V gene has CDR1 SGHTA and CDR2 FQGNSA. This CDR3 comprises 12 residues. V shed 9 bases and J 3 bases; nucleotides not matched to a gene: 1. The CDR3 DNA sequence: TGTGCCAGTGGACAGGGCTACAATGAGCAGTTCTTC. As protein: CASGQGYNEQFF.

This clonotype has ten or more counts. This rearrangement joins TRBV12-3 or TRBV12-4 to TRBJ2-1; TRBD2 matches 14 bases. Trimming at V came to 6 bases and at J to 9 bases, leaving 7 bases not matched to a gene. The CDR3 has 15 residues. The CDR3 DNA sequence: TGTGCCAGCAGATTTGGACTAGCGGGAGGTGGTGAGCAGTTCTTC. Its protein is CASRFGLAGGGEQFF.

The table lists this clonotype with a few counts. The rearrangement uses TRBV6-1 and TRBJ2-6, with TRBD1 identical over 8 bases. This CDR3 is 17 amino acids long. The J segment lost 4 bases and the V segment lost 6 bases, leaving 11 bases of the junction unmatched. The V gene's germline CDR1 is MNHNS and CDR2 SASEGT. CDR3 protein: CASRGRTGWVGANVLTF. The CDR3 coding sequence is TGTGCCAGCAGAGGTCGGACAGGGTGGGTCGGGGCCAACGTCCTGACTTTC.

In this sample, this clonotype turned up many times. The chain links TRBV20-1 to TRBJ2-7; TRBD2 matches at 10 bases. Germline V gene lookup returns CDR1 DFQATT and CDR2 SNEGSKA (reference sequence). The CDR3 is 17 amino acids. Trimming at V came to 0 bases and at J to 2 bases, leaving 10 bases not matched to a gene. The CDR3 spells CSARDARKLAGPYEQYF. CDR3 sequence (DNA): TGCAGTGCTAGAGATGCGAGGAAACTAGCGGGACCCTACGAGCAGTACTTC.